This T cell receptor beta chain was sequenced during a study of T cell repertoires in cytomegalovirus infection. Study context: Evidence of both CMV infection and a matching HLA type came from public TCR beta signatures.

TCRdb called the reads again in MiXCR, with one record for every CDR3 protein. The sample gives under 500,000 distinct CDR3 sequences, about 42% of which show up once; about 45% is in the top ten. CDR3 length equals 15 residues. With 5 bases clipped from V and 7 bases from J, the junction kept 6 bases outside the gene matches. Germline CDR1 reads SEHNR; CDR2 reads FQNEAQ (reference sequence). This clonotype was detected only a few times. Its antigen is currently unknown. Study-level points and caveats: The ex vivo response was dominated by HLA-C-restricted CMV-specific TCR beta clonotypes.

Here the sequenced sample was cultured PBMCs, taken from culture after CMV antigen stimulation. This TCR was sampled from a human donor in good health (CMV status not recorded). Some clones in this sample may be carry-over from other donors' samples. V usage is TRBV7-9 and J usage is TRBJ1-6; 9 positions match TRBD1. This chain's CDR3 is CASSPGDRENSPLHF. CDR3 bases: TGTGCCAGCAGCCCCGGGGACAGGGAAAATTCACCCCTCCACTTT.